The 4 T cell receptor beta chains below all came from one sample that was sequenced in a study of cytomegalovirus exposure and HLA in healthy donors (TCRdb year 2017). The library was generated by the immunoSEQ multiplex PCR assay. The multiplex PCR relied on a mix of 60 forward primers for TCR Vbeta segments and 13 reverse primers for TCR Jbeta segments. What TCRdb holds here is the immuneACCESS table cut down to in-frame rearrangements. Part of the clones is not present; checked against another copy, under half of the missing clones reflect an unresolved V gene, and the others are unexplained. In this sample the table shows about 140,000 clones, 78% of which occur a single time. Less than 3.5% of the sample is in the top ten clones. The material sequenced was PBMCs. These receptors all stem from a male donor in good health and CMV-seronegative.

This clone was recorded only once. The V call is TRBV7-9, the J call TRBJ2-5; 9 nucleotides align to TRBD1. V was pared by 1 base and J by 2 bases, with 14 bases of the junction left unmatched. The CDR3 runs to 19 residues. CDR1 is SEHNR and CDR2 is FQNEAQ in the germline V gene (reference sequence). DNA of the CDR3: TGTGCCAGCAGCTTAGGTTTGGGCACAGGGGGCGCGAGGCAAGAGACCCAGTACTTC. It yields the protein CASSLGLGTGGARQETQYF.

V is TRBV11-3 and J is TRBJ2-1; 10 bases fit TRBD1. Looked up from germline, CDR1 is SGHNT and CDR2 is YENEEA. Losses at the gene ends were 5 bases for V and 2 bases for J; bases not matched to a gene: 3. The CDR3 is made up of 15 amino acids. The CDR3 spells CASSRGQGTYNEQFF. Written as DNA, the CDR3 is TGTGCCAGCAGCCGGGGACAGGGGACCTACAATGAGCAGTTCTTC.

The rearrangement uses TRBV27 and TRBJ2-1, with a weak D call TRBD2 (5 bases). Per the germline V gene, CDR1 is MNHEY and CDR2 is SMNVEV (reference sequence). V dropped 6 bases and J dropped 3 bases, with 9 bases sitting between them. The CDR3 spans 13 residues. The CDR3 nucleotides are TGTGCCAGCAGCCGGACTCACTACAATGAGCAGTTCTTC. It translates to CASSRTHYNEQFF.

The chain combines TRBV7-2 with TRBJ2-3; D gene ambiguous. The CDR3 is made up of 16 amino acids. The germline V gene encodes CDR1 SGHTA and CDR2 FQGNSA. The germline V and J ends were trimmed by 5 bases and 0 bases, with 15 bases remaining between them. The DNA of the CDR3 is TGTGCCAGCAGCCTCCGACTTTTTTCTAGCACAGATACGCAGTATTTT. Protein sequence: CASSLRLFSSTDTQYF.